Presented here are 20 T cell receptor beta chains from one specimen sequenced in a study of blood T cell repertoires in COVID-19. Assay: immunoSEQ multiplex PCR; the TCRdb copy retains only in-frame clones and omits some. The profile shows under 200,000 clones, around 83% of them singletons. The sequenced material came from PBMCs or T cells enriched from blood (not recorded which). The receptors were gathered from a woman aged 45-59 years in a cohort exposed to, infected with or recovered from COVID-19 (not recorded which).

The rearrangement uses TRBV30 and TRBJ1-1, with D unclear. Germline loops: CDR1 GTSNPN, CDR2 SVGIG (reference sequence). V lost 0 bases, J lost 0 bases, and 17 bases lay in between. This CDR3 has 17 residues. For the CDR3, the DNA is TGTGCCTGGAGTGTTCCCCGTTATGGAGGGATGAACACTGAAGCTTTCTTT. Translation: CAWSVPRYGGMNTEAFF.

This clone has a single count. CDR3 in amino acids: CASSQRLVTGELFF. The CDR3 DNA reads TGTGCCAGCAGCCAAAGACTAGTCACCGGGGAGCTGTTTTTT. This chain uses TRBV4-2 with TRBJ2-2, with TRBD2 as a possible D gene (6 bases). CDR3 length equals 14 residues. Germline V gene data show CDR1 as LGHNA and CDR2 as YNFKEQ. V gave up 2 bases and J gave up 4 bases, with 8 bases separating them.

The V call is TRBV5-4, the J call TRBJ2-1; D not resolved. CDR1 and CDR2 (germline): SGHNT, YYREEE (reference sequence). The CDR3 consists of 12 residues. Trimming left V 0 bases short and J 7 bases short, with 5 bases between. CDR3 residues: CASSLDSNEQFF. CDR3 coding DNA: TGTGCCAGCAGCTTGGATAGTAATGAGCAGTTCTTC.

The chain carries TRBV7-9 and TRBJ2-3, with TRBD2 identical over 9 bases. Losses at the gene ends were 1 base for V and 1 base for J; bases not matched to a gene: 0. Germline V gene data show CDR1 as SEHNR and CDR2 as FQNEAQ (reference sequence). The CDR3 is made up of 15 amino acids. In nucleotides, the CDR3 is TGTGCCAGCAGCTTAGGCGGGGGGGGCACAGATACGCAGTATTTT. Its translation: CASSLGGGGTDTQYF. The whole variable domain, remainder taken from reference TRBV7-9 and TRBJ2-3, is DTGVSQNPRHKITKRGQNVTFRCDPISEHNRLYWYRQTLGQGPEFLTYFQNEAQLEKSRLLSDRFSAERPKGSFSTLEIQRTEQGDSAMYLCASSLGGGGTDTQYFGPGTRLTVL.

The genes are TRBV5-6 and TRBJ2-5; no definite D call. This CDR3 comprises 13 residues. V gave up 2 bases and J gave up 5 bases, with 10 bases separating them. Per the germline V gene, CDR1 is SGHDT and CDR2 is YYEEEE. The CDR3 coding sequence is TGTGCCAGCAGCTTATACGCAGCGGAGACCCAGTACTTC. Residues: CASSLYAAETQYF.

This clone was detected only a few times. CDR3 bases: TGTGCCAGCTCACTATCGGGCCAGACTAGGACCTACGAGCAGTACTTC. Amino acid sequence: CASSLSGQTRTYEQYF. The chain uses TRBV18 and TRBJ2-7; a weak D match, TRBD2 (6 bases). Trimming removed 4 bases from V and 2 bases from J, with 18 bases in between. The CDR3 is 16 residues long. Germline CDR1 and CDR2: KGHSH and LQKENI.

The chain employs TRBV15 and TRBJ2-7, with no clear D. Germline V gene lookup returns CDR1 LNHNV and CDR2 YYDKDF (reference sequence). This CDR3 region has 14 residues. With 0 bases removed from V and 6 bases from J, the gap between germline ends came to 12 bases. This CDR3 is CATSRDGLPVEQYF. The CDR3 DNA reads TGTGCCACCAGCAGAGATGGCCTCCCTGTCGAGCAGTACTTC.

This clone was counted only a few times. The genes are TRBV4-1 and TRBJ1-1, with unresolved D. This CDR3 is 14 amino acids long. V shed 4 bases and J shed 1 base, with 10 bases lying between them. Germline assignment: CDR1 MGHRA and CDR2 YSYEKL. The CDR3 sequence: CASSLEGPNTEAFF. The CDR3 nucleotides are TGCGCCAGCAGCCTGGAGGGCCCGAACACTGAAGCTTTCTTT.

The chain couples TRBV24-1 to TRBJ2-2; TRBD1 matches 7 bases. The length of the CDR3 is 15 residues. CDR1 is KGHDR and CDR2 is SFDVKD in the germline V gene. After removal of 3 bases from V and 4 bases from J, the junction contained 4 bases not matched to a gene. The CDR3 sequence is CATSDEDRSTGELFF. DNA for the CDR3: TGTGCCACCAGTGATGAGGACAGGAGCACCGGGGAGCTGTTTTTT.

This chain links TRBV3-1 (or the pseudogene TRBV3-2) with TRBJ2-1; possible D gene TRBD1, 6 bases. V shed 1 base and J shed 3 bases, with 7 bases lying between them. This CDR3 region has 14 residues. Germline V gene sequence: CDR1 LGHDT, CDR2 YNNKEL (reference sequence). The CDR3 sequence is CASSQAQGYNEQFF. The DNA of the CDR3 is TGTGCCAGCAGCCAAGCACAGGGCTACAATGAGCAGTTCTTC.

CDR3 protein: CASKGGDHFNEQFF. CDR3 nucleotide sequence: TGTGCCAGCAAAGGAGGGGACCATTTCAATGAGCAGTTCTTC. The J gene is TRBJ2-1, the V gene TRBV28; D is possibly TRBD2 (6 bases). CDR3 length equals 14 residues. Trimming took off 7 bases at V and 6 bases at J, with 16 bases between the two ends. CDR1 is MDHEN and CDR2 is SYDVKM in the germline V gene.

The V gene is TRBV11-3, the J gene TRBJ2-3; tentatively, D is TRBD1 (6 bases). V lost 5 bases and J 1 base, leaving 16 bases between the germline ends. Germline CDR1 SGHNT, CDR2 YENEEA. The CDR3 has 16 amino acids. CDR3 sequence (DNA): TGTGCCAGCAGCCTGAGAACAGGGAGCGGCACAGATACGCAGTATTTT. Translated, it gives CASSLRTGSGTDTQYF.

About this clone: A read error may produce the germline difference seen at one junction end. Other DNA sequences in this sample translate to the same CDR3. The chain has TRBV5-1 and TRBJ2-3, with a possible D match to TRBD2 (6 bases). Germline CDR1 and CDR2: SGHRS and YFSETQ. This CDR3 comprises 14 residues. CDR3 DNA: TGCGCCAGCAGTTTGGAGCGGGGCACAGATACGCAGTATTTT. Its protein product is CASSLERGTDTQYF.

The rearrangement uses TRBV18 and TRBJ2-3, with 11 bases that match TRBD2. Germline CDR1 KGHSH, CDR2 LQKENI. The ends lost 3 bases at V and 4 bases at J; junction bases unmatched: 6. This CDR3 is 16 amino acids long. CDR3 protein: CASSPRASGRSDTQYF. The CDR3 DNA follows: TGTGCCAGCTCACCCCGGGCTAGCGGGAGGTCAGATACGCAGTATTTT. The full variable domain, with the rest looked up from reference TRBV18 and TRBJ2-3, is NAGVMQNPRHLVRRRGQEARLRCSPMKGHSHVYWYRQLPEEGLKFMVYLQKENIIDESGMPKERFSAEFPKEGPSILRIQQVVRGDSAAYFCASSPRASGRSDTQYFGPGTRLTVL.

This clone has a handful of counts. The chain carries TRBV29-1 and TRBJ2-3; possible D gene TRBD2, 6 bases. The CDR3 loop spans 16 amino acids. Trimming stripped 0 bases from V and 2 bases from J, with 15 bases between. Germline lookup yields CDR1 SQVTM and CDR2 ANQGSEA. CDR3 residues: CSVEEVMAGSTDTQYF. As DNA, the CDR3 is TGCAGCGTTGAAGAAGTTATGGCGGGGTCCACAGATACGCAGTATTTT.

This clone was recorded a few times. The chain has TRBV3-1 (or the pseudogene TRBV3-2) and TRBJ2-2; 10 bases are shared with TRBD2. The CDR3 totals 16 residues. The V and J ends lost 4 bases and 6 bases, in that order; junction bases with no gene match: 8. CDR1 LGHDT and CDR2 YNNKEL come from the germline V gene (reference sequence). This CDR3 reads CASSPFTGTSAGELFF. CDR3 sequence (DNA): TGTGCCAGCAGCCCCTTTACCGGGACTAGCGCCGGGGAGCTGTTTTTT.

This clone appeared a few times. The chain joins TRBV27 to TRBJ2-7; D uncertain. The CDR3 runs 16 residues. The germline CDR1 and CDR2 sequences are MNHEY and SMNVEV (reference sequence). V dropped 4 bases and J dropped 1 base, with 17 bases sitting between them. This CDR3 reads CASSYSAGHESYEQYF. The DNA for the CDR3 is TGTGCCAGCAGTTACTCCGCAGGCCACGAATCCTACGAGCAGTACTTC.

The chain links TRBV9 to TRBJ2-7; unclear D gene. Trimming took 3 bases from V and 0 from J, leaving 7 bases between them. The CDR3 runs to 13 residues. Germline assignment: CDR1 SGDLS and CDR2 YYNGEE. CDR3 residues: CASSASNSYEQYF. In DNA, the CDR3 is TGTGCCAGCAGCGCTTCTAACTCCTACGAGCAGTACTTC. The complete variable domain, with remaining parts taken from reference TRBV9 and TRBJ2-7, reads DSGVTQTPKHLITATGQRVTLRCSPRSGDLSVYWYQQSLDQGLQFLIQYYNGEERAKGNILERFSAQQFPDLHSELNLSSLELGDSALYFCASSASNSYEQYFGPGTRLTVT.

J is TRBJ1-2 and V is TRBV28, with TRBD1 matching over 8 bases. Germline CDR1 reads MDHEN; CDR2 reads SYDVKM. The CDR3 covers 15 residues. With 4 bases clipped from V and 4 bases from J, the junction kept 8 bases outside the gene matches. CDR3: CASSSQGGRAYGYTF. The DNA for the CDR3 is TGTGCCAGCAGTTCACAGGGGGGGCGCGCCTATGGCTACACCTTC.

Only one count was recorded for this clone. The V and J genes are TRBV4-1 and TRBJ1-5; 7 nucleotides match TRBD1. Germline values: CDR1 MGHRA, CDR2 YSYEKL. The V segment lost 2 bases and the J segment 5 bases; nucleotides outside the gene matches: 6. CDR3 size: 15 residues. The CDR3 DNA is TGCGCCAGCAGCCAATTGGACAGGACTCATCAGCCCCAGCATTTT. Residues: CASSQLDRTHQPQHF.